What follows describes a single TCR beta chain. No antigen is known for it. No base-level quality is on record; no much larger clone is a single base apart. The immunoSEQ Assay, a bias-controlled multiplex PCR, was used to amplify TCRbeta CDR3 regions from genomic DNA. The study's processing was this. The number of nucleated cells in each sample was estimated by amplification of reference gene primers within the assay. To quantify the absolute abundance of each unique TCRbeta CDR3 rearrangement, sequence reads were collapsed and filtered. For each sample, productive Simpson clonality was calculated by taking the square root of Simpson's diversity index across productive rearrangements. Imported from immuneACCESS, the table was reduced by TCRdb to in-frame sequences with V and J called. These copies leave out some clones; in studies compared against another copy, an unresolved V gene accounts for under half, and the cause of the remainder is not known. V and J calls plus clone size are reproduced from that table; the DNA served to infer D and trimming. The sample table records tens of thousands of clones; 89% of these occur just once. Of the sample, around 5.2% falls within the top ten clones.

This entry is derived from a study of blood T cell repertoires in COVID-19 (TCRdb year 2020). A note on the overall study: Collaborator samples came from the United States, Italy and Spain and covered acute and convalescent phases of COVID-19. The prospective study material was composed of cDNA or gDNA derived from T cells, B-cell-depleted T cells, or PBMCs. Subjects who had been exposed to COVID-19, were actively infected with it, or had recovered from it provided the deeply sampled blood TCRbeta repertoires that made up the dataset. The repertoires were released in a freely available public database intended as a resource for research on the immune response to SARS-CoV-2. The samples were drawn from the first 160 participants of the ongoing ImmuneRACE study and from 1,254 subjects provided by 6 global collaborators. A de-identified subject ID, COVID-19 status, age in years and sex were almost always included in the sample metadata. HLA class I and class II types, where available, came from metadata supplied by the sample provider rather than from assay-based typing.

Summary of the overall study and its limitations: The amount of clinical and demographic metadata varied by source and participant and was provided uncurated.

The collaborating institutions used their own protocols to collect whole blood in K2EDTA tubes. For TCRbeta analysis, collaborators shipped samples in one of three forms: frozen whole blood, isolated PBMCs, or DNA extracted from either of those sample types. Input material: peripheral blood. This TCR derives from a woman aged 45-60 years with active COVID-19.

CDR3 sequence: CASRQAGGRDTDTQYF. DNA sequence: TGTGCCAGTAGGCAGGCGGGAGGACGGGACACAGATACGCAGTATTTT. The receptor chain draws on TRBV19 and TRBJ2-3; TRBD2 fits 8 bases in the junction. The germline V gene encodes CDR1 LNHDA and CDR2 SQIVND (reference sequence). The cysteine opens and the phenylalanine closes a CDR3 of 16 amino acids. CDR3 DNA is the only sequence kept; it has 48 bases, read in frame from the first base. Unmatched junction bases come to 10, with V trimmed by 6 bases and J by 2 bases.